A single sample is the source of the 20 T cell receptor beta chains below, sequenced in a study of neurological immune-mediated disorders (dated 2019 in TCRdb). Receptors were amplified or captured by 5' RACE. For sequencing, an Illumina HiSeq 2500 was employed. Using fastp at Q25 and MiXCR, TCRdb reprocessed the public reads and kept productive beta chains. All rows with the same CDR3 protein become a single entry with the most common DNA and genes. Here the sample has roughly 60,000 distinct CDR3 sequences; about an eighth occur a single time. Over 1.5% of the sample is taken by the ten largest. Sequencing was carried out using PBMCs. The source is a man between 60 and 70 years old in good health.

This clonotype was observed many times. V is TRBV7-2 and J is TRBJ1-1; D remains ambiguous. This CDR3 region has 16 residues. The ends were cut back, 2 bases at V and 0 bases at J, with 13 bases in the middle. Germline CDR1 is SGHTA and CDR2 is FQGNSA. The CDR3 nucleotides are TGTGCCAGCAGCTTATGGGCGGGGTCCCTGAACACTGAAGCTTTCTTT. It codes for CASSLWAGSLNTEAFF. The full variable domain, its missing parts supplied by reference TRBV7-2 and TRBJ1-1, is GAGVSQSPSNKVTEKGKDVELRCDPISGHTALYWYRQSLGQGLEFLIYFQGNSAPDKSGLPSDRFSAERTGGSVSTLTIQRTQQEDSAVYLCASSLWAGSLNTEAFFGQGTRLTVV.

This clonotype was counted many times. This chain joins TRBV5-6 and TRBJ2-1; 7 bases map to TRBD2. CDR3 length: 16 residues. V was pared by 1 base and J by 0 bases, with 4 bases of the junction left unmatched. Germline values: CDR1 SGHDT, CDR2 YYEEEE. The CDR3 loop reads CASSLWGGSSYNEQFF. The DNA of the CDR3 is TGTGCCAGCAGCTTGTGGGGGGGGAGCTCCTACAATGAGCAGTTCTTC. The full variable domain, with the rest looked up from reference TRBV5-6 and TRBJ2-1, is DAGVTQSPTHLIKTRGQQVTLRCSPKSGHDTVSWYQQALGQGPQFIFQYYEEEERQRGNFPDRFSGHQFPNYSSELNVNALLLGDSALYLCASSLWGGSSYNEQFFGPGTRLTVL.

This clonotype was detected only a few times. The rearrangement joins TRBV18 to TRBJ2-7; 7 bases fit TRBD2. V lost 2 bases to trimming and J lost 3 bases; unmatched junction nucleotides: 1. The germline gives CDR1 KGHSH, CDR2 LQKENI. This CDR3 comprises 13 residues. The CDR3 DNA is TGTGCCAGCTCACCAGGGGAGGGCTACGAGCAGTACTTC. Amino acids: CASSPGEGYEQYF.

This clonotype is judged medium-sized. The V gene is TRBV4-3, the J gene TRBJ2-5; 10 positions agree with TRBD2. Germline CDR1 and CDR2: LGHNA and YSLEER. This CDR3 is 18 amino acids long. V dropped 0 bases and J dropped 5; count of bases not matched to a gene: 12. The DNA of the CDR3 is TGCGCCAGCAGCCAAGATCTGACCGGGCTAGCGGGGGCGGAGACCCAGTACTTC. Translated, it gives CASSQDLTGLAGAETQYF.

This chain joins TRBV4-2 and TRBJ1-2, with a possible D match to TRBD1 (5 bases). This CDR3 has 16 residues. V was cut by 0 bases and J by 0 bases, with 11 bases left in between. The germline V gene has CDR1 LGHNA and CDR2 YNFKEQ. The CDR3 loop is CASSQDLLGANYGYTF. As DNA, the CDR3 is TGTGCCAGCAGCCAAGATCTACTAGGGGCTAACTATGGCTACACCTTC.

This clonotype was seen at least ten times. The rearrangement uses TRBV28 and TRBJ1-3; no definite D call. CDR3 size: 13 residues. CDR1 and CDR2 from the germline V gene are MDHEN and SYDVKM. Trimming shortened V by 7 bases and J by 8 bases, and 15 bases separated the two germline ends. The CDR3 bases are TGTGCCAGCATCCCGGGAGGAGCGGACACCATATATTTT. Its protein is CASIPGGADTIYF. The whole variable domain, filled in from reference TRBV28 and TRBJ1-3, reads DVKVTQSSRYLVKRTGEKVFLECVQDMDHENMFWYRQDPGLGLRLIYFSYDVKMKEKGDIPEGYSVSREKKERFSLILESASTNQTSMYLCASIPGGADTIYFGEGSWLTVV.

This clonotype has a count of ten or more. CDR3: CASSLATGVQTEAFF. CDR3 nucleotides: TGCGCCAGCAGCTTGGCAACAGGGGTCCAGACTGAAGCTTTCTTT. The chain recombines TRBV5-1 with TRBJ1-1, with 7 bases that match TRBD1. The CDR3 contains 15 residues. Germline values: CDR1 SGHRS, CDR2 YFSETQ. The V gene end was trimmed by 0 bases and the J gene end by 5 bases; junction bases not matched to a gene: 7.

This clonotype was detected many times. The chain employs TRBV5-1 and TRBJ1-2; TRBD1 agrees at 9 bases. This CDR3 has 13 amino acids. With V trimmed by 4 bases and J by 6 bases, 4 bases remained unmatched. The V gene's germline CDR1 is SGHRS and CDR2 YFSETQ. This chain's CDR3 is CASSPQGADGYTF. CDR3 DNA sequence: TGCGCCAGCAGCCCACAGGGGGCGGATGGCTACACCTTC.

This clonotype was recorded many times. This chain connects TRBV5-1 to TRBJ1-1; D not certain. The germline gives CDR1 SGHRS, CDR2 YFSETQ. Between the trimmed V and J ends, which lost 0 bases and 2 bases, there was a span of 8 bases. This CDR3 has 14 amino acids. The CDR3 nucleotides read TGCGCCAGCAGCTTGGCCGTTCTCAACACTGAAGCTTTCTTT. It yields the protein CASSLAVLNTEAFF.

This clonotype was recorded at least ten times. The V call is TRBV29-1, the J call TRBJ1-5; D might be TRBD1 (5 bases). The V end lost 5 bases, the J end lost 5 bases, and 13 bases lay between the germline ends. This CDR3 comprises 13 residues. Germline CDR1 reads SQVTM; CDR2 reads ANQGSEA. The CDR3 reads CSVWFGGDQPQHF. CDR3 coding DNA: TGCAGCGTTTGGTTTGGAGGGGATCAGCCCCAGCATTTT.

Many counts were recorded for this clonotype. The CDR3: CASRKDSYGYTF. Here the CDR3 DNA reads TGTGCCAGCAGGAAAGACTCCTATGGCTACACCTTC. The gene calls are TRBV28 and TRBJ1-2; D not certain. This CDR3 contains 12 residues. The V gene's germline CDR1 is MDHEN and CDR2 SYDVKM. Trimming stripped 6 bases from V and 4 bases from J, with 9 bases between.

This clonotype was counted ten times or more. The chain's CDR3 is CASRPTGGRRDTQYF. The CDR3 DNA reads TGTGCCAGCAGGCCCACCGGGGGAAGGAGAGATACGCAGTATTTT. J is TRBJ2-3 and V is TRBV6-6; D possibly corresponds to TRBD2 (6 bases). This CDR3 comprises 15 residues. Germline V gene lookup returns CDR1 MNHNY and CDR2 SVGAGI (reference sequence). V was pared by 6 bases and J by 5 bases, with 18 bases between.

This clonotype was detected ten times or more. The CDR3 DNA sequence: TGTGCCACCAGTGATTCCAGGGTAGCAGAGACCCAGTACTTC. The encoded protein is CATSDSRVAETQYF. V is TRBV24-1 and J is TRBJ2-5; D is possibly TRBD1 (5 bases). The CDR3 totals 14 residues. Germline V CDR1 and CDR2: KGHDR, SFDVKD. Trimming took off 2 bases at V and 4 bases at J, with 10 bases between the two ends.

This clonotype was detected ten times or more. The J gene is TRBJ2-5, the V gene TRBV20-1, with TRBD2 matching 12 bases. Losses at the gene ends were 6 bases for V and 5 bases for J; bases not matched to a gene: 13. The V gene's germline CDR1 is DFQATT and CDR2 SNEGSKA (reference sequence). The CDR3 contains 16 residues. The DNA of the CDR3 is TGCAGTGCACCAGGACGGCTAGCGGGGGGGCCGGAGACCCAGTACTTC. Amino acids: CSAPGRLAGGPETQYF.

This clonotype has at least ten counts. The genes are TRBV5-1 and TRBJ2-1, with TRBD1 as a possible D gene (6 bases). The CDR3 totals 17 residues. V was cut by 0 bases and J by 0 bases, with 13 bases left in between. CDR1 is SGHRS, CDR2 YFSETQ, per germline. In DNA form, the CDR3 reads TGCGCCAGCAGCTTGGGGGAACAGGGTCGCTCCTACAATGAGCAGTTCTTC. Its protein is CASSLGEQGRSYNEQFF. The full variable domain, rest sourced from reference TRBV5-1 and TRBJ2-1, is KAGVTQTPRYLIKTRGQQVTLSCSPISGHRSVSWYQQTPGQGLQFLFEYFSETQRNKGNFPGRFSGRQFSNSRSEMNVSTLELGDSALYLCASSLGEQGRSYNEQFFGPGTRLTVL.

This clonotype has only a few counts. V gene TRBV7-9 combines with J gene TRBJ2-5; D remains ambiguous. V lost 2 bases and J lost 10, with 11 bases in between. The CDR3 has 12 amino acids. Germline V CDR1 and CDR2: SEHNR, FQNEAQ (reference sequence). The CDR3 sequence: CASSLIGQDQYF. The DNA for the CDR3 is TGTGCCAGCAGCTTAATCGGGCAGGACCAGTACTTC.

This chain connects TRBV2 to TRBJ1-5; D is perhaps TRBD1 (6 bases). This CDR3 contains 16 residues. Germline CDR1 and CDR2: SNHLY and FYNNEI. V lost 3 bases and J lost 7, with 19 bases in between. CDR3 residues: CASSETLGGPRQPQHF. The CDR3 region has the DNA TGTGCCAGCAGTGAGACCCTTGGGGGGCCTCGGCAGCCCCAGCATTTT.

This clonotype occurred many times. V is TRBV24-1 and J is TRBJ2-2; 7 bases agree with TRBD1. Trimming at V came to 9 bases and at J to 12 bases, leaving 15 bases not matched to a gene. The germline V gene has CDR1 KGHDR and CDR2 SFDVKD. The CDR3 covers 14 residues. CDR3: CATATGQNPVKLFF. The CDR3 nucleotides are TGTGCCACCGCAACGGGACAGAACCCGGTCAAGCTGTTTTTT.

Of note for this clonotype: One base away lies a much larger clone, so this may be a sequencing read error. This chain connects TRBV3-1 to TRBJ1-1; D gene ambiguous. Germline lookup yields CDR1 LGHDT and CDR2 YNNKEL (reference sequence). The length of the CDR3 is 14 residues. The V gene lost 3 bases and the J gene lost 1 base, with 9 bases spanning the gap. CDR3 loop: CASSHSYRNTEAFF. The DNA for the CDR3 is TGTGCCAGCAGCCATTCCTACAGGAACACTGAAGCTTTCTTT.

CDR3 in DNA: TGTGCCAGCAGTTCCCAAACGACGGGGAATCAGCCCCAGCATTTT. Translation: CASSSQTTGNQPQHF. The V and J genes are TRBV12-3 or TRBV12-4 and TRBJ1-5; D gene uncertain. V was clipped by 4 bases and J by 4 bases, with 14 bases between them. This CDR3 has 15 residues.